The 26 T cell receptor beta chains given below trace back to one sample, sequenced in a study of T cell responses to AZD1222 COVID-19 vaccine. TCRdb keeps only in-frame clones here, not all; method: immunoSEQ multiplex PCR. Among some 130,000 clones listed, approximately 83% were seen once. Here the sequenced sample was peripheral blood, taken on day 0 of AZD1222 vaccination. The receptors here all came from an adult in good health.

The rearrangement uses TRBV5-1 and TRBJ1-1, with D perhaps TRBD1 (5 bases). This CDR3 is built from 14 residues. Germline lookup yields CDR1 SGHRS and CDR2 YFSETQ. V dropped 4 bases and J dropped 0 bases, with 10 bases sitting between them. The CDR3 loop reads CASSVTELNTEAFF. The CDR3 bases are TGCGCCAGCAGCGTGACAGAACTGAACACTGAAGCTTTCTTT.

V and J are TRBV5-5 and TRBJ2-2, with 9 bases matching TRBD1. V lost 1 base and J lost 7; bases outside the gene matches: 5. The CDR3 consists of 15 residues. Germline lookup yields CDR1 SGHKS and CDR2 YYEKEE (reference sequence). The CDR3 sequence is CASSLKTGGFGELFF. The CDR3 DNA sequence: TGTGCCAGCAGCTTGAAAACAGGGGGCTTCGGGGAGCTGTTTTTT.

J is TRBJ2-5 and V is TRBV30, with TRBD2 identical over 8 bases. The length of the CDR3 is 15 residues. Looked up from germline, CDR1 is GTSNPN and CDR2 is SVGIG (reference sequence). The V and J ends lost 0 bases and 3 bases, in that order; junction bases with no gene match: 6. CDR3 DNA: TGTGCCTGGAGTGTACCTGGGACTAGGGAAGAGACCCAGTACTTC. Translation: CAWSVPGTREETQYF.

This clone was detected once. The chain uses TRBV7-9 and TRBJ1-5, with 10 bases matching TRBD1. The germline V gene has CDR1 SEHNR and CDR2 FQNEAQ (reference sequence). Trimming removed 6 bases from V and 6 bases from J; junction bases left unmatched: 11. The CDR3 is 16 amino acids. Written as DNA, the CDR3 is TGTGCCAGCAGTGAAGTCCGGGACAGGGGTCCTCAGCCCCAGCATTTT. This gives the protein CASSEVRDRGPQPQHF.

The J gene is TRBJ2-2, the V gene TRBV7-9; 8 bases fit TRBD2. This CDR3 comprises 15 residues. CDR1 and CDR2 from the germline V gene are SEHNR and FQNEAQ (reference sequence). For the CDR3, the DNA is TGTGCGGGTAGCGGGAAGGTTAGGGACACCGGGGAGCTGTTTTTT. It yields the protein CAGSGKVRDTGELFF.

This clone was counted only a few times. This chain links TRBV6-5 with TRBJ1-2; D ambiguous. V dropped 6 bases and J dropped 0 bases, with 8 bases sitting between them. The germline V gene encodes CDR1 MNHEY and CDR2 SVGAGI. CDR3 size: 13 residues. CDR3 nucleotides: TGTGCCAGCAGGTTTGATGCTAACTATGGCTACACCTTC. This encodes CASRFDANYGYTF.

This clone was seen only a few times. CDR3 DNA: TGCGCCAGCAGCCAAGATTTTTTGTCAGGGGGGTTTAGGCCCCAGCATTTT. Residues: CASSQDFLSGGFRPQHF. The chain links TRBV4-1 to TRBJ1-5, with 7 bases fitting TRBD1. The length of the CDR3 is 17 residues. Germline values: CDR1 MGHRA, CDR2 YSYEKL. After removal of 0 bases from V and 9 bases from J, the junction contained 14 bases not matched to a gene.

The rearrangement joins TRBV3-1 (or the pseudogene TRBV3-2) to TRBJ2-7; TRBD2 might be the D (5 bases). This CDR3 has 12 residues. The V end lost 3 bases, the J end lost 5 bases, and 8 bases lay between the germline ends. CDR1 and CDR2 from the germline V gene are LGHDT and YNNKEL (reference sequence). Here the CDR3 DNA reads TGTGCCAGCAGCCAGAGGGTAAACGAGCAGTACTTC. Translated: CASSQRVNEQYF.

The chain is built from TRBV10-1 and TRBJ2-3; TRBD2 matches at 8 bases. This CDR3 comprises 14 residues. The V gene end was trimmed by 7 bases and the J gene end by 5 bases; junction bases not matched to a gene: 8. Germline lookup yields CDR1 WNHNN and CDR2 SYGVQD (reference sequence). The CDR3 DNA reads TGCGCCAGCAACCGGGGGGGCCCAGAAGATACGCAGTATTTT. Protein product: CASNRGGPEDTQYF.

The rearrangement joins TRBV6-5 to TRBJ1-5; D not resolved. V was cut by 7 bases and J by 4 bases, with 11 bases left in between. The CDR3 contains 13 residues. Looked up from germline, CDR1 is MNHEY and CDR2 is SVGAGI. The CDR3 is CASIETWNQPQHF. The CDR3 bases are TGTGCCAGCATCGAGACCTGGAATCAGCCCCAGCATTTT.

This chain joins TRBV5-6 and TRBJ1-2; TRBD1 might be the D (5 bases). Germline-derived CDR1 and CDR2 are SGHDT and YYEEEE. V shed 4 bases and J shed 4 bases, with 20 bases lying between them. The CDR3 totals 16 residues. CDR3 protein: CASSTVSDVRGYGYTF. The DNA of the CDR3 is TGTGCCAGCAGCACCGTTTCGGACGTTAGGGGCTATGGCTACACCTTC. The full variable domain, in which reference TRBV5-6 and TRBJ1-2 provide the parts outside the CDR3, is DAGVTQSPTHLIKTRGQQVTLRCSPKSGHDTVSWYQQALGQGPQFIFQYYEEEERQRGNFPDRFSGHQFPNYSSELNVNALLLGDSALYLCASSTVSDVRGYGYTFGSGTRLTVV.

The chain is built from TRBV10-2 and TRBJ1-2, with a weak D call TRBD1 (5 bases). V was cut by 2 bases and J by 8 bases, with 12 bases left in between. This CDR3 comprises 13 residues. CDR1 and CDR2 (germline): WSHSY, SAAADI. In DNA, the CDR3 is TGCGCCAGCAGTGAGCCGCAGGGAAGCGGCTACACCTTC. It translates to CASSEPQGSGYTF.

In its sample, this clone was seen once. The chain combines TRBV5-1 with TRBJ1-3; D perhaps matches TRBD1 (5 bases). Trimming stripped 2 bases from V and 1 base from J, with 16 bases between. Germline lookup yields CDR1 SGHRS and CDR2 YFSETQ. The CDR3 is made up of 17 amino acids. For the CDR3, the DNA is TGCGCCAGCAGCTTAGGACCCCAGGGTGGGTCTGGAAACACCATATATTTT. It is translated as CASSLGPQGGSGNTIYF.

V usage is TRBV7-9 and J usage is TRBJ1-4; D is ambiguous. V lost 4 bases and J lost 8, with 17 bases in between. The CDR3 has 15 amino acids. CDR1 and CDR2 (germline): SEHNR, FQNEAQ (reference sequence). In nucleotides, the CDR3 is TGTGCCAGCAGCTCGAGTGAGGAATGGAGCGAAAAACTGTTTTTT. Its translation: CASSSSEEWSEKLFF.

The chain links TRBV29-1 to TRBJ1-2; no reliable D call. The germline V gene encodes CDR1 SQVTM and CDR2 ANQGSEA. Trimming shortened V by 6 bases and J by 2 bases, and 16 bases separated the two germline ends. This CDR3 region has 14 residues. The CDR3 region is CSVDRTAENYGYTF. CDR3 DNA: TGCAGCGTAGACCGAACAGCCGAGAACTATGGCTACACCTTC.

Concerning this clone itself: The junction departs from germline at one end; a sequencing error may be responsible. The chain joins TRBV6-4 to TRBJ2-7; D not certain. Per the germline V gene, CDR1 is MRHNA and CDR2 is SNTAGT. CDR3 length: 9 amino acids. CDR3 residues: CARGPPQDF. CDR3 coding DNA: TGTGCCAGAGGGCCCCCTCAGGACTTC.

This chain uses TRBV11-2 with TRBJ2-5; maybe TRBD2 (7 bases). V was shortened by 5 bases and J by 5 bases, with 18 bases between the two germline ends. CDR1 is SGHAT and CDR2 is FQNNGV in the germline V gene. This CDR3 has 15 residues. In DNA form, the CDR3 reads TGTGCCAGCAGCCCGGGCGGGGGCGAGATGGAGACCCAGTACTTC. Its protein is CASSPGGGEMETQYF. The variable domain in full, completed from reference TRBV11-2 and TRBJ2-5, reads EAGVAQSPRYKIIEKRQSVAFWCNPISGHATLYWYQQILGQGPKLLIQFQNNGVVDDSQLPKDRFSAERLKGVDSTLKIQPAKLEDSAVYLCASSPGGGEMETQYFGPGTRLLVL.

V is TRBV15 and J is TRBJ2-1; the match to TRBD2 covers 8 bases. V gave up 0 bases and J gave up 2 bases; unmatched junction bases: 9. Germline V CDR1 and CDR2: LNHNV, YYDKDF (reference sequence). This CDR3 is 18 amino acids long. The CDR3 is CATSRDQWGAGAYNEQFF. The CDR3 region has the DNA TGTGCCACCAGCAGAGATCAGTGGGGAGCGGGGGCCTACAATGAGCAGTTCTTC.

The CDR3 sequence is CASSQDTVGTRLGNTQYF. The CDR3 DNA reads TGTGCCAGCAGCCAAGATACTGTTGGGACTCGACTAGGGAATACGCAGTATTTT. The gene calls are TRBV14 and TRBJ2-3, with TRBD2 as a possible D gene (6 bases). Germline loops: CDR1 SGHDN, CDR2 FVKESK. V lost 0 bases and J 7 bases, leaving 23 bases between the germline ends. This CDR3 is built from 18 residues.

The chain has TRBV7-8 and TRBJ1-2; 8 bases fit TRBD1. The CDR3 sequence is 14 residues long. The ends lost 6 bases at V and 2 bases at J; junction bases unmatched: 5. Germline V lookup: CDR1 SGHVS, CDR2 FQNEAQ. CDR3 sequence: CASSPGQGNYGYTF. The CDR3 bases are TGTGCCAGCAGTCCTGGACAGGGCAACTATGGCTACACCTTC.

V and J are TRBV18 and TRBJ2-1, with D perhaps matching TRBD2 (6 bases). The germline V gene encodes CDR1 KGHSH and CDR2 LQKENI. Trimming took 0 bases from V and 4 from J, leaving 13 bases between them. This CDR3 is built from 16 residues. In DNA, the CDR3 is TGTGCCAGCTCACCACCCCTCGGGACTCTTTACAATGAGCAGTTCTTC. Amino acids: CASSPPLGTLYNEQFF.

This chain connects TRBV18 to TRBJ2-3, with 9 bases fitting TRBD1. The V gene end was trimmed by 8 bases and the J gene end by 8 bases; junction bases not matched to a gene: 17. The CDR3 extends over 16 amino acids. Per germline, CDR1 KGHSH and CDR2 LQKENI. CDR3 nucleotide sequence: TGTGCCAGCCCCCACGAGCTTACAGGGGGCTCCGGTACGCAGTATTTT. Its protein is CASPHELTGGSGTQYF.

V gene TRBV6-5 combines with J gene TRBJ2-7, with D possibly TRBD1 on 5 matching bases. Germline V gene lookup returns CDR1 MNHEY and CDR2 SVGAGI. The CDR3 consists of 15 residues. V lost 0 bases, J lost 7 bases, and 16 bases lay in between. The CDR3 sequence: CASSYSTGALGEQYF. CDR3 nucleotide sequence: TGTGCCAGCAGTTACTCAACAGGAGCCCTTGGGGAGCAGTACTTC.

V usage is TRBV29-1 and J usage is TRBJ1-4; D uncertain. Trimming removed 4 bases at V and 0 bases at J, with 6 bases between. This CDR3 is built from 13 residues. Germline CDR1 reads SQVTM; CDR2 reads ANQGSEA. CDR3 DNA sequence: TGCAGCGTTGTAGTTGCAACTAATGAAAAACTGTTTTTT. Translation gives CSVVVATNEKLFF. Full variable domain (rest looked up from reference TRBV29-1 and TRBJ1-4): SAVISQKPSRDICQRGTSLTIQCQVDSQVTMMFWYRQQPGQSLTLIATANQGSEATYESGFVIDKFPISRPNLTFSTLTVSNMSPEDSSIYLCSVVVATNEKLFFGSGTQLSVL.

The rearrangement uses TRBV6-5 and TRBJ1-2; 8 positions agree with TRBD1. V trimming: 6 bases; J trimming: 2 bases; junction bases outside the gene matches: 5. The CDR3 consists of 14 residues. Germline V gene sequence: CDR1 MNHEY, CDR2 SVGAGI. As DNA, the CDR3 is TGTGCCAGCAGACAGACAGGGGCAAACTATGGCTACACCTTC. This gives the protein CASRQTGANYGYTF.

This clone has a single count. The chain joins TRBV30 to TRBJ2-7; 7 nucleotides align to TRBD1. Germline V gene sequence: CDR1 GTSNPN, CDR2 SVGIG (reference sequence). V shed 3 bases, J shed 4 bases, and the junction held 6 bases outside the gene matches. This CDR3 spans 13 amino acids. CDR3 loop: CAWSEGARYEQYF. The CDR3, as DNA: TGTGCCTGGAGCGAGGGGGCGCGGTACGAGCAGTACTTC.